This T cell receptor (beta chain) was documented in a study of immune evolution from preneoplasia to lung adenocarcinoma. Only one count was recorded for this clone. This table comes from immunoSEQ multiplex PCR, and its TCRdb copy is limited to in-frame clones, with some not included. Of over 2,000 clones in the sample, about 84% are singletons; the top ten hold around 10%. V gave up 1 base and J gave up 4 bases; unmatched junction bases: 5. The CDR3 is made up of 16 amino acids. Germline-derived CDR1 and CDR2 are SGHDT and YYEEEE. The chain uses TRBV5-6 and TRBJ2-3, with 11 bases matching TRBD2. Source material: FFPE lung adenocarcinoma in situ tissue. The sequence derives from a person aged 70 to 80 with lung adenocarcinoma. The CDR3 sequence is CASSLTSGRLADTQYF. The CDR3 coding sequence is TGTGCCAGCAGCTTGACTAGCGGGAGACTGGCAGATACGCAGTATTTT.